Following are 13 T cell receptor beta chains from one sample sequenced in a study of CD8 T cells in Susac syndrome. An amount of RNA that ranged from roughly 0.5 to 1 ug was reverse transcribed with random hexamers. MiXCR, applied by TCRdb to the immunoSEQ multiplex PCR reads, yields one record per CDR3 protein. The sample yields 190,000 or so distinct CDR3 sequences, 90% to 95% seen once. The sequencing sample was made of CD4+ T cells from PBMCs. These receptors were taken from a human donor with multiple sclerosis.

DNA of the CDR3: TGTGCCAGCAGTTTTCGGACAGGGGTCTACAATGAGCAGTTCTTC. Amino acid sequence: CASSFRTGVYNEQFF. The chain recombines TRBV12-3 or TRBV12-4 with TRBJ2-1; 9 bases line up with TRBD1. The CDR3 is 15 amino acids. V gave up 3 bases and J gave up 3 bases; unmatched junction bases: 3.

The chain employs TRBV20-1 and TRBJ1-4, with TRBD1 as a possible D gene (5 bases). Trimming removed 3 bases from V and 7 bases from J, with 12 bases in between. The germline V gene has CDR1 DFQATT and CDR2 SNEGSKA (reference sequence). The CDR3 spans 13 residues. The CDR3 DNA reads TGCAGTGCTAGCAGGGCGTCCGGTGAAAAACTGTTTTTT. Its translation is CSASRASGEKLFF.

CDR3 bases: TGTGCCAGCAGCGTAGGGGTTCCGCTTGATGGCTACACCTTC. Translation gives CASSVGVPLDGYTF. The chain is built from TRBV9 and TRBJ1-2; no clear D gene. CDR3 size: 14 residues. Germline loops: CDR1 SGDLS, CDR2 YYNGEE. The germline V and J ends were trimmed by 0 bases and 6 bases, with 12 bases remaining between them. Using reference TRBV9 and TRBJ1-2 for the parts outside the CDR3, the full variable domain is DSGVTQTPKHLITATGQRVTLRCSPRSGDLSVYWYQQSLDQGLQFLIQYYNGEERAKGNILERFSAQQFPDLHSELNLSSLELGDSALYFCASSVGVPLDGYTFGSGTRLTVV.

The CDR3 spells CSVSRGLHYEQYF. The CDR3 coding sequence is TGCAGCGTTAGCCGGGGACTCCACTACGAGCAGTACTTC. The chain recombines TRBV29-1 with TRBJ2-7; D possibly corresponds to TRBD2 (6 bases). This CDR3 region has 13 residues. Per the germline V gene, CDR1 is SQVTM and CDR2 is ANQGSEA. V was cut by 5 bases and J by 3 bases, with 14 bases left in between.

This rearrangement joins TRBV6-4 to TRBJ2-3; no clear D. V was cut by 4 bases and J by 3 bases, with 14 bases left in between. This CDR3 has 15 amino acids. Germline CDR1 reads MRHNA; CDR2 reads SNTAGT. The CDR3 DNA follows: TGTGCCAGCAGTGTCGCCGCTGGGCCTACAGATACGCAGTATTTT. It yields the protein CASSVAAGPTDTQYF.

V is TRBV20-1 and J is TRBJ2-7, with D perhaps matching TRBD2 (6 bases). V was clipped by 5 bases and J by 2 bases, with 13 bases between them. Germline-derived CDR1 and CDR2 are DFQATT and SNEGSKA (reference sequence). There are 13 residues in the CDR3. For the CDR3, the DNA is TGCAGTGCTTGGAGGACTAATACCTACGAGCAGTACTTC. Translated: CSAWRTNTYEQYF.

This clonotype was observed a single time. The chain has TRBV2 and TRBJ2-3; D gene ambiguous. Germline V lookup: CDR1 SNHLY, CDR2 FYNNEI. Deletions cut 4 bases from V and 0 bases from J, with 8 bases between. The CDR3 runs to 14 residues. The CDR3 DNA reads TGTGCCAGCAGTGGAGGAGTTAGCACAGATACGCAGTATTTT. Its protein is CASSGGVSTDTQYF.

This clonotype was counted once. The chain links TRBV28 to TRBJ1-5, with D unresolved. V dropped 5 bases and J dropped 8 bases, with 4 bases sitting between them. Per germline, CDR1 MDHEN and CDR2 SYDVKM. CDR3 length: 10 amino acids. The CDR3 loop is CASSTEPQHF. The DNA for the CDR3 is TGTGCCAGCAGTACAGAGCCCCAGCATTTT.

The rearrangement joins TRBV3-1 to TRBJ2-2, with TRBD2 matching 12 bases. The CDR3 length is 17 residues. Germline V gene sequence: CDR1 LGHDT, CDR2 YNNKEL (reference sequence). Trimming at V came to 5 bases and at J to 7 bases, leaving 11 bases not matched to a gene. The CDR3 is CASSGTTSGSPGGELFF. In DNA, the CDR3 is TGTGCCAGCAGCGGTACGACTAGCGGGAGTCCGGGCGGGGAGCTGTTTTTT.

CDR3 in DNA: TGTGCCAGCTCACCCGGACAGGGAACTAACTATGGCTACACCTTC. Amino acid sequence: CASSPGQGTNYGYTF. The chain joins TRBV18 to TRBJ1-2; the match to TRBD1 covers 8 bases. The V gene end was trimmed by 3 bases and the J gene end by 0 bases; junction bases not matched to a gene: 3. The CDR3 is made up of 15 amino acids. Germline-derived CDR1 and CDR2 are KGHSH and LQKENI.

The CDR3 sequence: CASSAQGAVNTEAFF. The CDR3, as DNA: TGTGCCAGCAGCGCGCAGGGGGCGGTTAACACTGAAGCTTTCTTT. The chain recombines TRBV2 with TRBJ1-1; 8 bases match TRBD1. In germline, CDR1 is SNHLY, CDR2 FYNNEI. The length of the CDR3 is 15 residues. Germline trimming cut 6 bases from V and 2 bases from J; bases unmatched to any gene: 8.

This chain links TRBV12-3 or TRBV12-4 with TRBJ1-1; weak D call: TRBD1 (6 bases). The CDR3 is made up of 15 amino acids. V lost 2 bases to trimming and J lost 1 base, with 11 bases between them. CDR3 sequence reads: CASSLQGWENTEAFF. CDR3 nucleotides: TGTGCCAGCAGTTTACAGGGGTGGGAGAACACTGAAGCTTTCTTT.

CDR3 loop: CSARDYVGHNAETQYF. CDR3 DNA sequence: TGCAGTGCTAGAGATTATGTAGGGCACAATGCAGAGACCCAGTACTTC. The chain is built from TRBV20-1 and TRBJ2-5, with D hard to call. V lost 0 bases, J lost 4 bases, and 18 bases lay in between. The germline gives CDR1 DFQATT, CDR2 SNEGSKA (reference sequence). The CDR3 loop spans 16 amino acids.